The 8 T cell receptor beta chains below all came from one sample that was sequenced in a study of blood T cell repertoires in COVID-19. Some clones are missing from TCRdb's copy, which holds only in-frame ones; the method was immunoSEQ multiplex PCR. The table lists roughly 280,000 clones, 80% to 90% of them singletons. Source material: peripheral blood. Receptors were obtained from a woman aged 70 to 79 with acute or convalescent COVID-19.

This chain connects TRBV29-1 to TRBJ1-1, with D unclear. V lost 3 bases and J lost 5, with 10 bases in between. The V gene's germline CDR1 is SQVTM and CDR2 ANQGSEA. This CDR3 spans 12 amino acids. The CDR3: CSVDGVETEAFF. The CDR3 nucleotides are TGCAGCGTTGACGGGGTTGAGACTGAAGCTTTCTTT.

This clone was counted ten times or more. Other DNA sequences in the same sample also yield this CDR3. J is TRBJ2-5 and V is TRBV5-1, with 9 bases lining up with TRBD2. CDR1 is SGHRS and CDR2 is YFSETQ in the germline V gene. Losses at the gene ends were 4 bases for V and 5 bases for J; bases not matched to a gene: 3. This CDR3 region has 13 residues. The CDR3 DNA follows: TGCGCCAGCAGCAGTCTAGCGGGGGAGACCCAGTACTTC. The encoded protein is CASSSLAGETQYF.

The chain links TRBV5-1 to TRBJ1-4, with 7 bases lining up with TRBD1. The V gene end was trimmed by 4 bases and the J gene end by 7 bases; junction bases not matched to a gene: 4. Germline V CDR1 and CDR2: SGHRS, YFSETQ. The CDR3 runs to 13 residues. The CDR3 nucleotides are TGCGCCAGCAGCAGGGGGCGAAGTGAAAAACTGTTTTTT. This encodes CASSRGRSEKLFF.

This clone has only one observation. This same CDR3 is encoded by further DNA sequences in the sample. The V call is TRBV6-6, the J call TRBJ1-1; D is uncertain. This CDR3 region has 14 residues. Per the germline V gene, CDR1 is MNHNY and CDR2 is SVGAGI (reference sequence). Trimming took off 3 bases at V and 1 base at J, with 9 bases between the two ends. The CDR3 sequence: CASSYERANTEAFF. In DNA, the CDR3 is TGTGCCAGCAGTTATGAGAGGGCGAACACTGAAGCTTTCTTT.

A word on this clone: The sample contains more than one DNA sequence encoding this CDR3. The chain uses TRBV6-5 and TRBJ1-2; D is uncertain. Trimming took 8 bases from V and 8 from J, leaving 18 bases between them. Germline lookup yields CDR1 MNHEY and CDR2 SVGAGI. The CDR3 consists of 13 residues. The chain's CDR3 is CASSSGGPGGYTF. The CDR3 bases are TGTGCCAGCTCCTCCGGAGGCCCGGGAGGCTACACCTTC.

The J gene is TRBJ1-6, the V gene TRBV9; no clear D. The CDR3 has 15 residues. The ends were cut back, 0 bases at V and 8 bases at J, with 12 bases in the middle. From germline, CDR1 is SGDLS and CDR2 YYNGEE. This CDR3 reads CASSVGAGSHSPLHF. CDR3 nucleotides: TGTGCCAGCAGCGTAGGGGCAGGCTCTCATTCACCCCTCCACTTT.

The chain combines TRBV19 with TRBJ2-7; TRBD2 is a possible D gene (5 bases). The length of the CDR3 is 13 residues. V lost 4 bases and J 7 bases, leaving 14 bases between the germline ends. Germline CDR1 LNHDA, CDR2 SQIVND (reference sequence). The DNA for the CDR3 is TGTGCCAGTAGTAATGTGAGGGAGACGGAGCAGTACTTC. Its protein product is CASSNVRETEQYF.

The chain carries TRBV20-1 and TRBJ2-7; possibly TRBD2 for D (5 bases). V was clipped by 6 bases and J by 13 bases, with 16 bases between them. The CDR3 extends over 10 amino acids. CDR1 and CDR2 (germline): DFQATT, SNEGSKA (reference sequence). CDR3 sequence reads: CSARERSEYF. Here the CDR3 DNA reads TGCAGTGCCCGCGAGCGGTCGGAATACTTC.